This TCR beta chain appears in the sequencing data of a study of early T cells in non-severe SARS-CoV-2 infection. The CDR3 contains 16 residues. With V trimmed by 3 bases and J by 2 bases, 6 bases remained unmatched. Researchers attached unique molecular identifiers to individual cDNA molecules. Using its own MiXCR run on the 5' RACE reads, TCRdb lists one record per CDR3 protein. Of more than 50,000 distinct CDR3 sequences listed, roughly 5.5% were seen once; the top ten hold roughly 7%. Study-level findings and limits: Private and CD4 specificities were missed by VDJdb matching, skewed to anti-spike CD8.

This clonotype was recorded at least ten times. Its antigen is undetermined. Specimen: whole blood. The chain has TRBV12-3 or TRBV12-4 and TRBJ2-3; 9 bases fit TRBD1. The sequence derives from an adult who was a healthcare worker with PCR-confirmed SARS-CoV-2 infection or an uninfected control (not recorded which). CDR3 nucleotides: TGTGCCAGCAGTTTCGCCGGGACAGGGTACACAGATACGCAGTATTTT. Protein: CASSFAGTGYTDTQYF.